These 8 T cell receptor beta chains were sequenced from one sample in a study of molecular identifiers for immune sequencing clone quantification. MiXCR, applied by TCRdb to the PCR reads, yields one record per CDR3 protein. The data contain some 88,000 distinct CDR3 sequences, about 21% of them singletons. Sequenced: naive CD8+ T cells from blood, with Jurkat cell RNA spiked in. The subset is: FACS-sorted CD8+CD4-CCR7+CD45RA+ naive T cells. Source of these receptors: a human donor in good health. Some libraries in this study had Jurkat cell RNA spiked in.

A word on this clonotype: A much larger clone lies one base from this, so it may be a read error. A read error is likely, as this CDR3 ends without the conserved phenylalanine or tryptophan. The V call is TRBV7-9, the J call TRBJ1-1; 7 bases are a match to TRBD1. CDR3 size: 15 residues. The germline gives CDR1 SEHNR, CDR2 FQNEAQ (reference sequence). The trim removed 5 bases at V and 1 base at J, leaving 7 bases unmatched. CDR3 amino acids: CASSGWTGANTEAFL. DNA of the CDR3: TGTGCCAGCAGCGGTTGGACAGGAGCGAACACTGAAGCTTTCCTT.

At least ten counts were recorded for this clonotype. V is TRBV4-1 and J is TRBJ2-7; perhaps TRBD1 as D (6 bases). Germline CDR1 is MGHRA and CDR2 is YSYEKL. The germline V and J ends were trimmed by 1 base and 0 bases, with 10 bases remaining between them. The CDR3 is 15 amino acids. CDR3 sequence reads: CASSQVPDSSYEQYF. The CDR3 DNA follows: TGCGCCAGCAGCCAAGTGCCGGACAGCTCCTACGAGCAGTACTTC.

This clonotype came up many times. The chain has TRBV4-3 and TRBJ2-1; weak D call: TRBD1 (5 bases). Germline V gene data show CDR1 as LGHNA and CDR2 as YSLEER. The CDR3 spans 15 residues. V dropped 0 bases and J dropped 7 bases, with 13 bases sitting between them. CDR3 protein: CASSQEGPAWNEQFF. DNA for the CDR3: TGCGCCAGCAGCCAAGAGGGGCCGGCTTGGAATGAGCAGTTCTTC.

In DNA, the CDR3 is TGTGCCAGCAGCCTTAGCGGGAGGGTTAGTGAGACCCAGTACTTC. This gives the protein CASSLSGRVSETQYF. The V and J genes are TRBV9 and TRBJ2-5; TRBD2 matches at 11 bases. V shed 4 bases, J shed 5 bases, and the junction held 7 bases outside the gene matches. The length of the CDR3 is 15 residues. The germline V gene has CDR1 SGDLS and CDR2 YYNGEE.

In this sample, this clonotype turned up many times. V gene TRBV6-5 combines with J gene TRBJ1-6; 9 bases are a match to TRBD1. This CDR3 region has 14 residues. J was trimmed by 8 bases and V by 6 bases; bases with no gene match: 5. The V gene's germline CDR1 is MNHEY and CDR2 SVGAGI. The CDR3 region is CASRTTGGYSPLHF. The CDR3 DNA sequence: TGTGCCAGCAGAACGACAGGGGGGTATTCACCCCTCCACTTT.

The chain recombines TRBV7-3 with TRBJ2-1; 9 bases agree with TRBD1. V trimming: 4 bases; J trimming: 6 bases; junction bases outside the gene matches: 4. The germline CDR1 and CDR2 sequences are SGHTA and FQGTGA. The CDR3 runs 14 residues. CDR3 nucleotides: TGTGCCAGCAGCTACCTGACAGGGGGCAATGAGCAGTTCTTC. It translates to CASSYLTGGNEQFF.

The chain combines TRBV4-3 with TRBJ2-1; 11 bases map to TRBD1. V dropped 5 bases and J dropped 4; count of bases not matched to a gene: 7. The germline CDR1 and CDR2 sequences are LGHNA and YSLEER. This CDR3 has 16 amino acids. The CDR3 nucleotides are TGCGCCAGCAGCTCACAGGACAGGGGGCCATACAATGAGCAGTTCTTC. Translation gives CASSSQDRGPYNEQFF.

This clonotype showed up many times. This chain links TRBV27 with TRBJ2-7; TRBD1 matches 7 bases. Germline CDR1 reads MNHEY; CDR2 reads SMNVEV (reference sequence). The CDR3 is 13 amino acids. Trimming at V came to 5 bases and at J to 5 bases, leaving 6 bases not matched to a gene. CDR3 DNA: TGTGCCAGCAGTCCGACAGGGTACCACGAGCAGTACTTC. Translating gives CASSPTGYHEQYF.